This T cell receptor beta chain was sequenced during a study of cytomegalovirus exposure and HLA in healthy donors. The germline V gene encodes CDR1 MNHEY and CDR2 SMNVEV (reference sequence). The CDR3 length is 13 residues. V gave up 0 bases and J gave up 12 bases; unmatched junction bases: 8. Profiled with immunoSEQ multiplex PCR; TCRdb holds only in-frame clones, not every one. This table holds hundreds of thousands of clones, 80% to 90% found once. The source is a woman aged 18-30 years in good health and CMV-seronegative. Sample: PBMCs. The V and J genes are TRBV27 and TRBJ2-7; 7 nucleotides line up with TRBD1. The CDR3 nucleotides are TGTGCCAGCAGTTTATCAGCGAGACAGGGTCTGTACTTC. This gives the protein CASSLSARQGLYF.